The rows below give T cell receptor beta chains drawn from one sample of a study of blood T cells in healthy people across ages. TCRdb itself ran the 5' RACE reads through MiXCR, one entry per CDR3 protein. The repertoire holds hundreds of thousands of distinct CDR3 sequences, with 27% as singletons. The sequenced sample was blood. All receptors come from a woman aged 65 to 85 in good health. CDR3s include the opening cysteine and the closing phenylalanine or tryptophan. A D gene is named only where the DNA matches it firmly. Not all rows give a size; the values are once, few, many and, for expanded clones, a class.

j_call | clone_size | d_call | v_call | cdr3_aa | cdr3_nt
TRBJ2-5 | few | NA | TRBV2 | CASSDLGGRGETQYF | TGTGCCAGCAGTGACCTCGGGGGGCGGGGAGAGACCCAGTACTTC
TRBJ2-1 | NA | TRBD2 | TRBV7-8 | CASSFRGGLAGELIFF | TGTGCCAGCAGCTTCAGAGGGGGGCTAGCGGGAGAACTTATTTTCTTC
TRBJ1-4 | NA | NA | TRBV2 | CASRVDTEKLFF | TGTGCCAGCAGGGTGGACACCGAAAAACTGTTTTTT
TRBJ1-1 | NA | NA | TRBV28 | CASSQTTGSPFF | TGTGCCAGCAGTCAAACCACAGGGTCACCTTTCTTT
TRBJ2-1 | NA | NA | TRBV9 | CASSLRRAGDEQFF | TGTGCCAGCAGCCTTCGGAGGGCTGGCGATGAGCAGTTCTTC
TRBJ2-5 | NA | NA | TRBV20-1 | CSGLGETQYF | TGCAGTGGGTTAGGAGAGACCCAGTACTTC
TRBJ1-1 | NA | NA | TRBV29-1 | CSVEVKSTEAFF | TGCAGCGTTGAAGTAAAGTCCACTGAAGCTTTCTTT
TRBJ1-1 | NA | NA | TRBV29-1 | CSVAVNTEAFF | TGCAGCGTTGCAGTGAACACTGAAGCTTTCTTT
TRBJ2-5 | few | NA | TRBV18 | CASSRDTQETQYF | TGTGCCAGCTCACGGGACACCCAAGAGACCCAGTACTTC
TRBJ2-7 | few | NA | TRBV10-3 | CAISIGPYTYEQYF | TGTGCCATCAGTATAGGACCTTACACTTACGAGCAGTACTTC
TRBJ2-5 | NA | NA | TRBV25-1 | CASSRQTGQETQYF | TGTGCCAGCAGTCGCCAGACAGGTCAAGAGACCCAGTACTTC
TRBJ1-2 | NA | TRBD1 | TRBV7-2 | CASSLVYEGQGGYTF | TGTGCCAGCAGCTTAGTTTACGAAGGACAGGGTGGCTACACCTTC
TRBJ2-1 | few | TRBD2 | TRBV7-2 | CASSLALAGSNEQFF | TGTGCCAGCAGCTTAGCGCTAGCGGGATCAAATGAGCAGTTCTTC
TRBJ2-7 | many | TRBD1 | TRBV7-2 | CASSPRTGVAYEQYF | TGTGCCAGCAGCCCCCGGACAGGGGTCGCCTACGAGCAGTACTTC
TRBJ1-6 | few | NA | TRBV29-1 | CSVAVGREGSPLHF | TGCAGCGTTGCTGTTGGCAGGGAAGGGTCACCCCTCCACTTT
TRBJ2-7 | NA | NA | TRBV12-3/TRBV12-4 | CASTLTGALNCEQYF | TGTGCCAGCACCCTAACCGGGGCTTTGAATTGCGAGCAGTACTTC
TRBJ1-4 | few | NA | TRBV12-3/TRBV12-4 | CASSLARPATNEKLFF | TGTGCCAGCAGTTTAGCGCGTCCGGCAACTAATGAAAAACTGTTTTTT
TRBJ2-2 | few | NA | TRBV9 | CASTAGEGGTGELFF | TGTGCCAGCACCGCAGGAGAAGGTGGGACCGGGGAGCTGTTTTTT
TRBJ1-6 | few | NA | TRBV4-1 | CASSQATLNSPLHF | TGCGCCAGCAGCCAGGCGACACTTAATTCACCCCTCCACTTT
TRBJ2-7 | NA | NA | TRBV5-1 | CASSLVGLYEQYF | TGCGCCAGCAGCTTGGTAGGGCTCTACGAGCAGTACTTC
TRBJ2-2 | NA | TRBD1 | TRBV6-2/TRBV6-3 | CATTATGIAGELFF | TGTGCCACCACCGCGACAGGGATAGCCGGGGAGCTGTTTTTT
TRBJ1-2 | NA | NA | TRBV7-2 | CASTARENYGYTF | TGTGCCAGCACGGCGAGGGAAAACTATGGCTACACCTTC
TRBJ2-2 | NA | NA | TRBV9 | CASSVDWNTGELFF | TGTGCCAGCAGCGTAGATTGGAACACCGGGGAGCTGTTTTTT
TRBJ1-4 | NA | TRBD1 | TRBV12-3/TRBV12-4 | CASRRTGVEKLFF | TGTGCCAGCAGGAGGACAGGGGTTGAAAAACTGTTTTTT
TRBJ2-5 | few | TRBD1 | TRBV5-1 | CASSAGTGQETQYF | TGCGCCAGCAGCGCCGGGACAGGCCAAGAGACCCAGTACTTC
TRBJ2-5 | many | TRBD1 | TRBV5-1 | CASSLVQGVYEETQYF | TGCGCCAGCAGCTTGGTACAGGGGGTGTACGAGGAGACCCAGTACTTC
TRBJ2-1 | NA | TRBD1 | TRBV5-1 | CASSWTSGTGQNEQFF | TGCGCCAGCAGCTGGACCTCCGGGACAGGCCAGAATGAGCAGTTCTTC
TRBJ2-7 | few | NA | TRBV29-1 | CSVEDYNEQHF | TGCAGCGTTGAAGACTACAACGAGCAGCACTTC